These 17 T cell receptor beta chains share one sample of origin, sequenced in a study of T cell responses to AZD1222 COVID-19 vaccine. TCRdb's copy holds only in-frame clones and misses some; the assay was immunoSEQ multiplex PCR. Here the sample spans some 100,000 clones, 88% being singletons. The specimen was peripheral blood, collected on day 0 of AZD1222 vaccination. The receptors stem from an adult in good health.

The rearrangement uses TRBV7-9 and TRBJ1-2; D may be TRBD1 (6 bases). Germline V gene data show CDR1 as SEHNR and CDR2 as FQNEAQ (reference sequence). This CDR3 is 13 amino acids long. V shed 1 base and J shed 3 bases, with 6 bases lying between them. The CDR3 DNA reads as TGTGCCAGCAGCTTAGGGACAGACTATGGCTACACCTTC. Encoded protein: CASSLGTDYGYTF.

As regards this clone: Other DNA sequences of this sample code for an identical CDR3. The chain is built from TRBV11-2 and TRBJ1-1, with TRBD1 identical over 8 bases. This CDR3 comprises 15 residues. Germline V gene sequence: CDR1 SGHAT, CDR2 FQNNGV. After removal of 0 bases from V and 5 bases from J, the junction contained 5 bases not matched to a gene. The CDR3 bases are TGTGCCAGCAGCTTAGAAGGGACAGGTAGTACTGAAGCTTTCTTT. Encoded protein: CASSLEGTGSTEAFF.

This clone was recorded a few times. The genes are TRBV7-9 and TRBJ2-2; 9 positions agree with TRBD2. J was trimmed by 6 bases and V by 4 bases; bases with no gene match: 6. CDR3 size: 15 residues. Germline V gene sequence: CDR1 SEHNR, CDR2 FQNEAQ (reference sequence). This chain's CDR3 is CASSSGTSFAGELFF. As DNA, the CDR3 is TGTGCCAGCAGCTCCGGGACTAGCTTTGCCGGGGAGCTGTTTTTT.

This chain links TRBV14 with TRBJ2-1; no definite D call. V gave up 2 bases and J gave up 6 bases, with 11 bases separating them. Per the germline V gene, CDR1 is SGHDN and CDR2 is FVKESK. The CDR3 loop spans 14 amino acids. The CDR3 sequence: CASSQPFGRNEQFF. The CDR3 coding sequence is TGTGCCAGCAGCCAACCCTTTGGCCGCAATGAGCAGTTCTTC.

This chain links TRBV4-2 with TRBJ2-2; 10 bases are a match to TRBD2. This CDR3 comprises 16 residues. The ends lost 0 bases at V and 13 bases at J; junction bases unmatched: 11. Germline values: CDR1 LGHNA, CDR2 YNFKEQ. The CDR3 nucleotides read TGTGCCAGCAGCCAAGATAGTCTAGCGGGAGCGGGGTGGCTGTTTTTT. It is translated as CASSQDSLAGAGWLFF.

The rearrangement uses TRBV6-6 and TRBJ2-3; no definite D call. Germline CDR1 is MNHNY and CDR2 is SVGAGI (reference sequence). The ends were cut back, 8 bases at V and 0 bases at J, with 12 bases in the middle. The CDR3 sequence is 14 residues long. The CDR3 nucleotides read TGTGCCAGCGCGGCCTTCTCCAGCACAGATACGCAGTATTTT. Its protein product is CASAAFSSTDTQYF.

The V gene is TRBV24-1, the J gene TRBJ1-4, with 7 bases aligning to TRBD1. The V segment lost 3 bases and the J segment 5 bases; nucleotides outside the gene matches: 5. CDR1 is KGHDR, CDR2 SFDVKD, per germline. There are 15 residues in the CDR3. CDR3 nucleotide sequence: TGTGCCACCAGTGATCGACAGGGCAGAAATGAAAAACTGTTTTTT. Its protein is CATSDRQGRNEKLFF.

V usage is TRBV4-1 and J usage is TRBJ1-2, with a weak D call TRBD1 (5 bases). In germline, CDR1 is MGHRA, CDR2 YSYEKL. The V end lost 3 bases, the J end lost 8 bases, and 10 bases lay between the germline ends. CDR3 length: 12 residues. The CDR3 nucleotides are TGCGCCAGCAGCCACCGACAGCGCGGCTACACCTTC. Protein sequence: CASSHRQRGYTF.

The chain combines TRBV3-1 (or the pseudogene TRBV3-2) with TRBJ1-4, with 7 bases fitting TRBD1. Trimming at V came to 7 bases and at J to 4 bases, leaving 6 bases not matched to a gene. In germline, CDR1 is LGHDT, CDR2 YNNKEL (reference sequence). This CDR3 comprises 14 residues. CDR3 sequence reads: CASTSRDSNEKLFF. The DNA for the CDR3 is TGTGCCAGCACCTCCCGGGACAGTAATGAAAAACTGTTTTTT.

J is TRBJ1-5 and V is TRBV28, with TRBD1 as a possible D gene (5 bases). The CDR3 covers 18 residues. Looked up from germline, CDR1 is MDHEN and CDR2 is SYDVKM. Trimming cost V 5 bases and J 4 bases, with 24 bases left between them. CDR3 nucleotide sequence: TGTGCCAGCAGTCGCAGATGGGGCAGTACGTCAAAGAATCAGCCCCAGCATTTT. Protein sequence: CASSRRWGSTSKNQPQHF.

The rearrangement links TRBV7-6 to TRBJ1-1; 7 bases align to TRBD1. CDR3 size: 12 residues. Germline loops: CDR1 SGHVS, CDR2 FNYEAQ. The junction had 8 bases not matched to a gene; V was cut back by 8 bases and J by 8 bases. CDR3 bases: TGTGCCAGCGCCTCAGGGGGGAAAGAAGCTTTCTTT. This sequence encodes CASASGGKEAFF.

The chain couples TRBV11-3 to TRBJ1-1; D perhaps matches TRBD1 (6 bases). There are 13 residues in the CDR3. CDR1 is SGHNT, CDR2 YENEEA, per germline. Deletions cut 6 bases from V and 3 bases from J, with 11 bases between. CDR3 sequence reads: CASSQGLDTEAFF. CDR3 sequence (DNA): TGTGCCAGCAGTCAGGGGTTGGACACTGAAGCTTTCTTT.

The CDR3 is CSVRAGSFDTEAFF. As DNA, the CDR3 is TGCAGCGTTAGGGCAGGGAGTTTCGACACTGAAGCTTTCTTT. V gene TRBV29-1 combines with J gene TRBJ1-1; a possible D gene is TRBD1 (5 bases). Per germline, CDR1 SQVTM and CDR2 ANQGSEA. Trimming stripped 5 bases from V and 3 bases from J, with 16 bases between. The CDR3 is made up of 14 amino acids.

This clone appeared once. CDR3 coding DNA: TGTGCCAGCAGCCTCATTACAGGGGCCCAGGCCAAAAACATTCAGTACTTC. Protein: CASSLITGAQAKNIQYF. The V and J genes are TRBV11-2 and TRBJ2-4, with 7 bases identical to TRBD1. The CDR3 loop spans 17 amino acids. V lost 5 bases and J lost 1; bases outside the gene matches: 11. Germline-derived CDR1 and CDR2 are SGHAT and FQNNGV.

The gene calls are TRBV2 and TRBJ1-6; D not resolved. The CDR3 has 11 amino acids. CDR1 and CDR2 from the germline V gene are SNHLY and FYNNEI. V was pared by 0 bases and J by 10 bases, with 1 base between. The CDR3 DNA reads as TGTGCCAGCAGTGAAGCGTCACCCCTCCACTTT. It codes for CASSEASPLHF. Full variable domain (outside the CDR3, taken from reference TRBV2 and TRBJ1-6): EPEVTQTPSHQVTQMGQEVILRCVPISNHLYFYWYRQILGQKVEFLVSFYNNEISEKSEIFDDQFSVERPDGSNFTLKIRSTKLEDSAMYFCASSEASPLHFGNGTRLTVT.

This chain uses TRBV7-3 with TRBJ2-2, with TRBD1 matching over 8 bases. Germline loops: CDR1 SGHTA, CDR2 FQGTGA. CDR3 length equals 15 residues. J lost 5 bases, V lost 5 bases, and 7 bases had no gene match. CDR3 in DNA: TGTGCCAGCAGCCTTGGACAGGGAGTAACCGGGGAGCTGTTTTTT. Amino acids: CASSLGQGVTGELFF.

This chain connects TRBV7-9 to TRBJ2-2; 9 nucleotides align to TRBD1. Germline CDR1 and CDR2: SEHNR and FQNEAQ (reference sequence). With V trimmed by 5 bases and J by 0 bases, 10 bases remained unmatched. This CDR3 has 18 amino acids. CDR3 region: CASSPIRTGDANTGELFF. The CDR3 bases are TGTGCCAGCAGCCCGATAAGGACAGGGGACGCGAACACCGGGGAGCTGTTTTTT.